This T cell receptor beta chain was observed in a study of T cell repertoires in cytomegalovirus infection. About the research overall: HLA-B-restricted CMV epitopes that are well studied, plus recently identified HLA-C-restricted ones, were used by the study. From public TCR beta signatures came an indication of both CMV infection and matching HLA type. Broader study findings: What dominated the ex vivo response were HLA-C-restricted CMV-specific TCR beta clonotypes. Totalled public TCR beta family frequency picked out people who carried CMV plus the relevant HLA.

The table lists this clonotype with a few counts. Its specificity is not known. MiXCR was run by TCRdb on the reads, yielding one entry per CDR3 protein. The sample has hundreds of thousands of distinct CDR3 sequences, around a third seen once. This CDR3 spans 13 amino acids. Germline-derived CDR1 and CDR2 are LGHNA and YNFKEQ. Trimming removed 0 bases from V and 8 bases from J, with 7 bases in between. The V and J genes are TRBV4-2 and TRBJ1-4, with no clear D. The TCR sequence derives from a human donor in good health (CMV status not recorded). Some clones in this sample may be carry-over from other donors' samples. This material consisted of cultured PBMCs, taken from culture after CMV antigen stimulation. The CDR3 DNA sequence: TGTGCCAGCAGCCAAGAAACGGAGGAAAAACTGTTTTTT. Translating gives CASSQETEEKLFF.